This T cell receptor (beta chain) was captured in a study of CD8 T cells in Susac syndrome. Whole-study results and caveats: The study recognized that its TCR sequencing and HLA analysis covered a relatively small number of individuals.

cDNA came from approximately 0.5 to 1 ug RNA primed by random hexamers. Multiplex PCR with immunoSEQ amplified the TCR beta CDR3 across 54 Vbeta and 13 Jbeta. TCRdb re-derived calls from the immunoSEQ multiplex PCR reads in MiXCR, one entry per CDR3 protein. There are about 120,000 distinct CDR3 sequences in the sample; roughly 92% occur only once, and approximately 0.12% lies in the top ten. On this clonotype: The antigen is unknown.

Germline V lookup: CDR1 MNHEY, CDR2 SVGEGT. Trimming shortened V by 6 bases and J by 0 bases, and 8 bases separated the two germline ends. The CDR3 is made up of 13 amino acids. The sequenced target, TCR beta, came from blood CD8+ and CD4+ T cells. Negative magnetic isolation gave CD8+ and CD4+ cells; FACS enriched CD8+ TEMRA. Material for sequencing was CD8+ T cells from PBMCs. The sequence was collected from a human donor in good health. V gene TRBV6-2 or TRBV6-3 combines with J gene TRBJ1-2, with unresolved D. The DNA of the CDR3 is TGTGCCAGCAGAAAAACAGCTAACTATGGCTACACCTTC. Encoded protein: CASRKTANYGYTF.